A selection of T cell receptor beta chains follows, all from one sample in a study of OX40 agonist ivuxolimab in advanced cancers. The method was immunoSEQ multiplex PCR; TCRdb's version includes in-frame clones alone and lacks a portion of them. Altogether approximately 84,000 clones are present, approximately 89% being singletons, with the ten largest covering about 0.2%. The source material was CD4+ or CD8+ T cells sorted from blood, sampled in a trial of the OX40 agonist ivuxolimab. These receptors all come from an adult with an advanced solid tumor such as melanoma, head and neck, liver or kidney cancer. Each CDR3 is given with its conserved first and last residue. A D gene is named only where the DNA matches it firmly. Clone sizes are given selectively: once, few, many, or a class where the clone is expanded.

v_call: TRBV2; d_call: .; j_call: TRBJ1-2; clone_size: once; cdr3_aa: CASMSGPNYGYTF; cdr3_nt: TGTGCCAGCATGTCCGGCCCTAACTATGGCTACACCTTC
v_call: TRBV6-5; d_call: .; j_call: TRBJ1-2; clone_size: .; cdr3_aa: CASSYGGEVYGYTF; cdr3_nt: TGTGCCAGCAGTTACGGTGGGGAAGTCTATGGCTACACCTTC
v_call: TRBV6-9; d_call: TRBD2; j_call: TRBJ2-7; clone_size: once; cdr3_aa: CASSYYFGTSGLSSYEQYF; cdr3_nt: TGTGCCAGCAGTTACTATTTTGGGACTAGCGGCCTTAGCTCCTACGAGCAGTACTTC
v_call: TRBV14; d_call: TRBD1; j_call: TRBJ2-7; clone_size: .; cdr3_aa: CASSQVAPSWDRLSYEQYF; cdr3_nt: TGTGCCAGCAGCCAAGTTGCCCCTAGTTGGGACAGGCTATCTTACGAGCAGTACTTC
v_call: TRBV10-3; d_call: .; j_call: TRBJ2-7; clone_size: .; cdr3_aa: CAISEGQTGPTYEQYF; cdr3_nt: TGTGCCATCAGTGAGGGACAGACAGGTCCCACCTACGAGCAGTACTTC
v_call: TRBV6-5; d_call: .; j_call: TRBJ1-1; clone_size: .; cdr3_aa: CASKRGSNTEAFF; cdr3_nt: TGTGCCAGCAAGCGGGGATCTAACACTGAAGCTTTCTTT
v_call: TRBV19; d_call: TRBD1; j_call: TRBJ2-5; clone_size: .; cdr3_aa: CASSLSGQGFYETQYF; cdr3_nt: TGTGCCAGTAGTTTAAGCGGACAGGGGTTTTATGAGACCCAGTACTTC
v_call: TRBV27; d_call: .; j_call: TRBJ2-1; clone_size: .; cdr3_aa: CASRFTTLSSYNEQFF; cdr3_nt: TGTGCCAGCAGATTCACGACTTTAAGCTCCTACAATGAGCAGTTCTTC
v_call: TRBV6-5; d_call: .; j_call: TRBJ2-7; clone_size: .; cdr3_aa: CASSYGGPGYEQYF; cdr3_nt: TGTGCCAGCAGTTACGGGGGACCGGGTTACGAGCAGTACTTC
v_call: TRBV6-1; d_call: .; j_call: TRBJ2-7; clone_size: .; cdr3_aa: CASSERWQSSYEQYF; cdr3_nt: TGTGCCAGCAGTGAAAGGTGGCAGAGCTCCTACGAGCAGTACTTC
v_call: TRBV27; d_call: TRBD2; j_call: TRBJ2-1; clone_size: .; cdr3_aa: CASSSRWWTSGRIEQFF; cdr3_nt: TGTGCCAGCAGTTCCCGCTGGTGGACTAGCGGGAGAATTGAGCAGTTCTTC
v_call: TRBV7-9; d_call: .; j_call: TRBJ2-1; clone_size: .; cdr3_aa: CASSLVVALSSYNEQFF; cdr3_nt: TGTGCCAGCAGCTTAGTTGTGGCCTTGAGCTCCTACAATGAGCAGTTCTTC
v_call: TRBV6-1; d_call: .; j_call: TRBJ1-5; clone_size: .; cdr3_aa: CASSGWRNNQPQHF; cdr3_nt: TGTGCCAGCAGTGGTTGGAGAAATAATCAGCCCCAGCATTTT
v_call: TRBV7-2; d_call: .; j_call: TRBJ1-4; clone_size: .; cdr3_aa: CASSSDGSYEKLFF; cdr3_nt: TGTGCCAGCAGCTCGGACGGCTCGTATGAAAAACTGTTTTTT
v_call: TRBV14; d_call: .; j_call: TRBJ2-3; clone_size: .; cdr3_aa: CASSQGSGTQYF; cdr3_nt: TGTGCCAGCAGCCAAGGGAGCGGTACGCAGTATTTT
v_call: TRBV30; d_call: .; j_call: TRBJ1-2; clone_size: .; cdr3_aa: CAWSGGGSVYGYTF; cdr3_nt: TGTGCCTGGAGTGGGGGAGGCAGCGTCTATGGCTACACCTTC
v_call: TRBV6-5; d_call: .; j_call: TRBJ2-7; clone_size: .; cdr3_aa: CASSYSMNSYEQYF; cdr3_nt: TGTGCCAGCAGTTACTCGATGAACTCCTACGAGCAGTACTTC
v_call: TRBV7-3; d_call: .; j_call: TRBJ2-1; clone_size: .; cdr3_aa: CASSIHSPGTLGSNEQFF; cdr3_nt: TGTGCCAGCAGCATCCATTCTCCCGGGACCCTCGGGAGCAATGAGCAGTTCTTC
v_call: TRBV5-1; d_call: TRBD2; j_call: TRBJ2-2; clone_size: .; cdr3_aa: CASSPGGANTGELFF; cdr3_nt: TGCGCCAGCAGCCCCGGGGGGGCGAACACCGGGGAGCTGTTTTTT
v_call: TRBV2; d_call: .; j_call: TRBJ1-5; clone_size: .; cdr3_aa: CASSGGTHSGSNQPQHF; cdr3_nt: TGTGCCAGCAGTGGCGGGACCCACTCGGGGAGCAATCAGCCCCAGCATTTT
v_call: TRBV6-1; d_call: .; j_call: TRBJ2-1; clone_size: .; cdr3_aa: CASSERRAEFF; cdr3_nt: TGTGCCAGCAGTGAAAGGAGGGCAGAGTTCTTC
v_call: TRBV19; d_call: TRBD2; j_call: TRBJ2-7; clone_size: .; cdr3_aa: CASSIGTSGNLYEQYF; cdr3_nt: TGTGCCAGTAGTATCGGGACTAGCGGGAACCTCTACGAGCAGTACTTC
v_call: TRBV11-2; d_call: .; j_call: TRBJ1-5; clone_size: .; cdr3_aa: CASSLGGYSNQPQHF; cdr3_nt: TGTGCCAGCAGCCTGGGGGGGTATAGCAATCAGCCCCAGCATTTT
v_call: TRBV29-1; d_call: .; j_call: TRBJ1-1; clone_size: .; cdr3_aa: CSVEEPNTEAFF; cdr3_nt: TGCAGCGTTGAAGAGCCGAACACTGAAGCTTTCTTT
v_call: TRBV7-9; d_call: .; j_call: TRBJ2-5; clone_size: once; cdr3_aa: CASEGNEETQYF; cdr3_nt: TGTGCCAGCGAGGGGAACGAGGAGACCCAGTACTTC
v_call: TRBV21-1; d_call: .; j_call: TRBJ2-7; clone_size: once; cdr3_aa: CAIITGTPSSYEQYF; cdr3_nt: TGTGCCATCATAACCGGGACGCCAAGCTCCTACGAGCAGTACTTC
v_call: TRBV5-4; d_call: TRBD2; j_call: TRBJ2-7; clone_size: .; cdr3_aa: CATTSEKIAGVEQYF; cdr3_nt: TGTGCCACCACCTCAGAGAAGATAGCGGGGGTCGAGCAGTACTTC
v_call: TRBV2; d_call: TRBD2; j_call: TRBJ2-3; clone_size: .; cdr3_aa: CASSESLADTDTQYF; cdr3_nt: TGTGCCAGCAGTGAGAGCCTAGCGGACACAGATACGCAGTATTTT
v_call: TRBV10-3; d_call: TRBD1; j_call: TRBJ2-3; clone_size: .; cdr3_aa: CAIRPGQGTDTQYF; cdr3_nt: TGTGCCATCAGACCGGGACAGGGAACGGATACGCAGTATTTT
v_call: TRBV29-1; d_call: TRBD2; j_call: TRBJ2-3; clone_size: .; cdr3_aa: CSADPPSLAAGRPDTQYF; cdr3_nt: TGCAGCGCAGATCCCCCTTCTCTAGCGGCAGGGAGACCAGATACGCAGTATTTT
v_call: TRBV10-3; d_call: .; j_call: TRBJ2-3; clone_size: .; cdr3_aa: CAISEQAGLTDTQYF; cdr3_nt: TGTGCCATCAGTGAACAGGCGGGCCTCACAGATACGCAGTATTTT
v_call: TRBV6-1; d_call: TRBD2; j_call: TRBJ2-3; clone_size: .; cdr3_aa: CASSEGVSGRGDTQYF; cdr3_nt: TGTGCCAGCAGTGAAGGGGTTAGCGGGAGGGGCGATACGCAGTATTTT
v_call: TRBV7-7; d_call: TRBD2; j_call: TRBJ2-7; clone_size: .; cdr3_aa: CASSRGLAYEQYF; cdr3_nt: TGTGCCAGCAGCCGGGGACTAGCCTACGAGCAGTACTTC